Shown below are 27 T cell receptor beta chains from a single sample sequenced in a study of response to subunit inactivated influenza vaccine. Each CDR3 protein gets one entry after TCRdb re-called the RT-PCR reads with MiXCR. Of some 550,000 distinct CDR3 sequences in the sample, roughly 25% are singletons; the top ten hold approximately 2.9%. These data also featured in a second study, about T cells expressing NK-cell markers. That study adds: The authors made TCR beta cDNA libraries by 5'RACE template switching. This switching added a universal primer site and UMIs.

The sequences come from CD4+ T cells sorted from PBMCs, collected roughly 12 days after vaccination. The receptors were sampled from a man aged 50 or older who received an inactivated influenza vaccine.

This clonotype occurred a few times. Written as DNA, the CDR3 is TGTGCCAGCAGCCAAGATAGTGATACGCAGTATTTT. Amino acids: CASSQDSDTQYF. The rearrangement uses TRBV14 and TRBJ2-3; D gene uncertain. Germline CDR1 is SGHDN and CDR2 is FVKESK. This CDR3 comprises 12 residues. The V end was cut by 0 bases, the J end by 6 bases, with 4 bases between.

CDR3 sequence: CASSTGGRLPFF. CDR3 nucleotide sequence: TGTGCCAGCAGCACAGGGGGAAGGTTACCTTTCTTT. The V gene is TRBV27, the J gene TRBJ1-1, with TRBD1 matching over 8 bases. The germline CDR1 and CDR2 sequences are MNHEY and SMNVEV (reference sequence). The CDR3 extends over 12 amino acids. V lost 6 bases, J lost 12 bases, and 9 bases stayed unmatched.

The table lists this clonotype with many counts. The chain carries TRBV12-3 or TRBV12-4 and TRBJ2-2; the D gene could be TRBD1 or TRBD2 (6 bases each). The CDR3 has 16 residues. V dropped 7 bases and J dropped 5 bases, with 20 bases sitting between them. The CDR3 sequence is CASTLRVGAGTGELFF. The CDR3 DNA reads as TGTGCCAGCACCCTACGTGTGGGGGCGGGAACCGGGGAGCTGTTTTTT.

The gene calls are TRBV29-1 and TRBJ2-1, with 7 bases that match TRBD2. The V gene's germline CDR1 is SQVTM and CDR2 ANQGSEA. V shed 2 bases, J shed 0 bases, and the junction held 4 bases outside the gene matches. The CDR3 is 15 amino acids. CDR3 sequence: CSVELLAVSYNEQFF. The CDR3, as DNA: TGCAGCGTTGAACTCCTAGCGGTCTCCTACAATGAGCAGTTCTTC.

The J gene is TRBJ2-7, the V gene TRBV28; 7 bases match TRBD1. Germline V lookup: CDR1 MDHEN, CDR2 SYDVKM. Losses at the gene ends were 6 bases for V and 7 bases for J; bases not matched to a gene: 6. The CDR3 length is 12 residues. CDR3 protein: CASSLDRVEQYF. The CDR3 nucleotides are TGTGCCAGCAGCCTCGACAGGGTTGAGCAGTACTTC.

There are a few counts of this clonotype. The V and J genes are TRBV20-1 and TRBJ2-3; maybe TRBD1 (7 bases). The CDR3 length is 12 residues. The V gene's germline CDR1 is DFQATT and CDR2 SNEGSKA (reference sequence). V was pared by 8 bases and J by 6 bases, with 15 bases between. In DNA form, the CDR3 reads TGCAGTCCAGGGGGGAATCGGGATACGCAGTATTTT. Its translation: CSPGGNRDTQYF.

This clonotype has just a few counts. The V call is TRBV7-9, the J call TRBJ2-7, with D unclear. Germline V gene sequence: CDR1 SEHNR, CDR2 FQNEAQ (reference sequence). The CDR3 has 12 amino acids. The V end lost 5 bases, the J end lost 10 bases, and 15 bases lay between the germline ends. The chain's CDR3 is CASSPDSSIQYF. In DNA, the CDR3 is TGTGCCAGCAGCCCCGACTCTTCTATTCAGTACTTC.

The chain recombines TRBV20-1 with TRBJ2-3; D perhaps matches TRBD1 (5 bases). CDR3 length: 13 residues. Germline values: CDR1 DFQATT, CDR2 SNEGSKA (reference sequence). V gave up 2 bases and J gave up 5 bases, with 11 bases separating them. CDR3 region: CSARQGNKDTQYF. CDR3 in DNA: TGCAGTGCTAGACAGGGAAATAAAGATACGCAGTATTTT.

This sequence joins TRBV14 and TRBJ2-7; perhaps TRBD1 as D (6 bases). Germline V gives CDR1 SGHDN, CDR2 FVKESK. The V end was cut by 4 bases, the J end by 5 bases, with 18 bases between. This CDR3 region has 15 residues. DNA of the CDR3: TGTGCCAGCAGCCTGCATCTCGTCAGGGGTCACGAGCAGTACTTC. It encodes CASSLHLVRGHEQYF.

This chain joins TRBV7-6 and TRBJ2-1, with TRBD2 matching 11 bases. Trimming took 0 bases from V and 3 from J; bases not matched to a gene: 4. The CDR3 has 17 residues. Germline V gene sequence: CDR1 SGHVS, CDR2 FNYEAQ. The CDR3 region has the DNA TGTGCCAGCAGCTTAGCCCCGACTAGCGGGATCTACAATGAGCAGTTCTTC. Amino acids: CASSLAPTSGIYNEQFF.

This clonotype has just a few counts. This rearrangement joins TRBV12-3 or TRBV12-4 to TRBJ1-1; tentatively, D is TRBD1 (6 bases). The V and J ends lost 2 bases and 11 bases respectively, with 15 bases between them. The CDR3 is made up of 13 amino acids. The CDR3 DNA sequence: TGTGCCAGCAGTTTATATAGGGGGACGCGGGCTTTCTTT. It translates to CASSLYRGTRAFF.

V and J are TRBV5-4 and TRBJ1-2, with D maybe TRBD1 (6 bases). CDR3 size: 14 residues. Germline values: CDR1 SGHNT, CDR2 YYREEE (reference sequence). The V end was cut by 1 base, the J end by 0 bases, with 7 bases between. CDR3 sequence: CASSLKGANYGYTF. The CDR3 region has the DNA TGTGCCAGCAGCTTGAAGGGGGCTAACTATGGCTACACCTTC. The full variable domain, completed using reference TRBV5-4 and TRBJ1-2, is ETGVTQSPTHLIKTRGQQVTLRCSSQSGHNTVSWYQQALGQGPQFIFQYYREEENGRGNFPPRFSGLQFPNYSSELNVNALELDDSALYLCASSLKGANYGYTFGSGTRLTVV.

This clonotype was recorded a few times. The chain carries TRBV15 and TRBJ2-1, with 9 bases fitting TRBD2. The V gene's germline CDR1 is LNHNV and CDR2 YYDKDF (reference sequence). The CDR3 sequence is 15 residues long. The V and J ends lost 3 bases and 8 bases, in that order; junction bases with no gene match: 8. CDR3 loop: CATSRGAGGVDEQFF. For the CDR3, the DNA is TGTGCCACCAGCAGGGGGGCGGGAGGGGTCGATGAGCAGTTCTTC.

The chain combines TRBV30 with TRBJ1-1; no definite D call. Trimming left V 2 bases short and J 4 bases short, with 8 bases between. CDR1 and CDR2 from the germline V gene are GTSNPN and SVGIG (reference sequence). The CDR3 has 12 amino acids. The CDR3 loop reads CAWSTGITEAFF. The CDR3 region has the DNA TGTGCCTGGAGTACGGGAATCACTGAAGCTTTCTTT.

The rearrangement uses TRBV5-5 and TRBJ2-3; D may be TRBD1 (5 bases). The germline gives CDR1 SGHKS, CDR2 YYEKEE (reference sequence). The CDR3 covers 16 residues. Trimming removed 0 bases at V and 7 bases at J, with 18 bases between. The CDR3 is CASSLAGAPLPYTQYF. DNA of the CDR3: TGTGCCAGCAGCTTGGCTGGGGCTCCCCTACCCTATACGCAGTATTTT.

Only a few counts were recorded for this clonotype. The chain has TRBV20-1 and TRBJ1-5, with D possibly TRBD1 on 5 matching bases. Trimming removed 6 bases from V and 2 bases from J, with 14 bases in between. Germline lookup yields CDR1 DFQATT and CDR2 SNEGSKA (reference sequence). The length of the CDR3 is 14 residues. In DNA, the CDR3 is TGCAGTGCCCACCCCCGGGGACGCAATCAGCCCCAGCATTTT. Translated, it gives CSAHPRGRNQPQHF.

CDR3 loop: CASSIDTGAYGYTF. In nucleotides, the CDR3 is TGCGCCAGCAGCATAGATACAGGGGCCTATGGCTACACCTTC. V usage is TRBV5-1 and J usage is TRBJ1-2; 7 bases are a match to TRBD1. Looked up from germline, CDR1 is SGHRS and CDR2 is YFSETQ. The CDR3 is 14 residues long. Trimming at V came to 4 bases and at J to 4 bases, leaving 7 bases not matched to a gene.

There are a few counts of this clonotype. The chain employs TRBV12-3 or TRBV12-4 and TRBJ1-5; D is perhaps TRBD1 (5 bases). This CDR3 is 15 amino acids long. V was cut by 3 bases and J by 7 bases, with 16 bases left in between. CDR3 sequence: CASSLDEGSRQPQHF. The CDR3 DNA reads TGTGCCAGCAGTTTGGATGAGGGGAGTAGGCAGCCCCAGCATTTT.

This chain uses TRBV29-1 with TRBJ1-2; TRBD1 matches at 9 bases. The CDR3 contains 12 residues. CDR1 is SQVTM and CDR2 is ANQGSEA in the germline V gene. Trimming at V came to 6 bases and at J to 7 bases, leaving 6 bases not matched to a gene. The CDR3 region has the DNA TGCAGCGTCGGGGACAGGGTTACTGGCTACACCTTC. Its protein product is CSVGDRVTGYTF.

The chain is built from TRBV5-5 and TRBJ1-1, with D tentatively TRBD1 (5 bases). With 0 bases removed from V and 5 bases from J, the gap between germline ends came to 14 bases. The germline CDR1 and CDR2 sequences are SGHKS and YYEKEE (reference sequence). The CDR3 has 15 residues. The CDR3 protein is CASSLATGVTTEAFF. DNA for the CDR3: TGTGCCAGCAGCTTGGCGACGGGGGTAACGACTGAAGCTTTCTTT.

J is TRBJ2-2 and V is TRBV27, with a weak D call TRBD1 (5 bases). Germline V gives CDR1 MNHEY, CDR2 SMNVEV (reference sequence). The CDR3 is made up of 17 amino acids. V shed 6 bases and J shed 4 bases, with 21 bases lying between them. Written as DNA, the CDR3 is TGTGCCAGCAGAGCCTTCCTTCGACAGAAATCCACCGGGGAGCTGTTTTTT. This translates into CASRAFLRQKSTGELFF.

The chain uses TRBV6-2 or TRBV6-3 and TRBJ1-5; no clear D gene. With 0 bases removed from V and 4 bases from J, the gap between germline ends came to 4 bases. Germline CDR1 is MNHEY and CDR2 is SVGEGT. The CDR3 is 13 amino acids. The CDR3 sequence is CASSYSTNQPQHF. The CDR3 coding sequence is TGTGCCAGCAGTTACTCTACGAATCAGCCCCAGCATTTT.

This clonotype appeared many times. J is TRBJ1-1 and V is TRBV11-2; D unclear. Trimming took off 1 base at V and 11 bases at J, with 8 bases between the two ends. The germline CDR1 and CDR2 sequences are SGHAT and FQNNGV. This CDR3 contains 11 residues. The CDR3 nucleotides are TGTGCCAGCAGCTTAGGAGCTGCTGCTTTCTTT. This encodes CASSLGAAAFF.

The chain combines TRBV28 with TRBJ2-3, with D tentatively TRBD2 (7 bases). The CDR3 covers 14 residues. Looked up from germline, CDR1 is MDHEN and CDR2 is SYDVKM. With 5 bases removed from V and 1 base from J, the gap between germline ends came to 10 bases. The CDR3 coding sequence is TGTGCCAGCAGTACAGGGAGGGGCACAGATACGCAGTATTTT. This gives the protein CASSTGRGTDTQYF.

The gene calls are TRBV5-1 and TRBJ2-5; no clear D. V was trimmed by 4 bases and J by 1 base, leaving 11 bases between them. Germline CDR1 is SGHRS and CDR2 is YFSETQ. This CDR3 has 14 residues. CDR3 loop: CASSPQGSQETQYF. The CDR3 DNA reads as TGCGCCAGCAGCCCTCAAGGGTCCCAAGAGACCCAGTACTTC. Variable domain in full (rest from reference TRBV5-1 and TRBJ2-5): KAGVTQTPRYLIKTRGQQVTLSCSPISGHRSVSWYQQTPGQGLQFLFEYFSETQRNKGNFPGRFSGRQFSNSRSEMNVSTLELGDSALYLCASSPQGSQETQYFGPGTRLLVL.

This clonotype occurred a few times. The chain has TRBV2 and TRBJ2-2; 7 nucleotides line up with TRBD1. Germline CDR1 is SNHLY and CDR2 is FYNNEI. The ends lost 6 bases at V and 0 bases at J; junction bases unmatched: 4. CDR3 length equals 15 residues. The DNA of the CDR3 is TGTGCCAGCAGAACCGACAGGGCGAACACCGGGGAGCTGTTTTTT. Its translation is CASRTDRANTGELFF.

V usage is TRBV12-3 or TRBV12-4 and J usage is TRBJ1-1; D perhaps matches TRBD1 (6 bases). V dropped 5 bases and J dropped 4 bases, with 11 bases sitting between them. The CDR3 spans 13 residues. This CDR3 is CASSPLGATEAFF. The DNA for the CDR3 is TGTGCCAGCAGTCCCCTGGGGGCCACTGAAGCTTTCTTT.